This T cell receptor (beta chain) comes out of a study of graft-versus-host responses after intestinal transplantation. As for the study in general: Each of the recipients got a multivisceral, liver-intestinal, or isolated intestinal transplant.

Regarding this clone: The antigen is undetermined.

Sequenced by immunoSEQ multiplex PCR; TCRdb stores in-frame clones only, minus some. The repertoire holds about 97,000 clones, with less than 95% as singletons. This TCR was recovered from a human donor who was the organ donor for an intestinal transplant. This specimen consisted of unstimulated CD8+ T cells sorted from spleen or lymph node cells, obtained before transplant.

The CDR3 reads CASSLLGGKETQYF. In DNA, the CDR3 is TGTGCCAGCAGTCTCTTGGGGGGTAAAGAGACCCAGTACTTC. The chain is built from TRBV6-5 and TRBJ2-5, with D perhaps TRBD2 (6 bases). Trimming removed 5 bases from V and 3 bases from J, with 13 bases in between. The CDR3 has 14 residues. Looked up from germline, CDR1 is MNHEY and CDR2 is SVGAGI.